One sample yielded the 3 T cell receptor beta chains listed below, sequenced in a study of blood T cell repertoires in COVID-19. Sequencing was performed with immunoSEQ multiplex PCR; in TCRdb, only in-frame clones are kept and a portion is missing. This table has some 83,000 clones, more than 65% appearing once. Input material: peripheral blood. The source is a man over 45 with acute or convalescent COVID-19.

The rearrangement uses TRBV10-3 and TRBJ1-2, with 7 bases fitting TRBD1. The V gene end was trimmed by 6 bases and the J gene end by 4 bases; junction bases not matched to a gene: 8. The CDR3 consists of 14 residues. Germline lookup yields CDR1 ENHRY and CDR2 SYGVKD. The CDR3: CAIRETGTVYGYTF. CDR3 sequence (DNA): TGTGCCATCAGGGAGACTGGGACAGTCTATGGCTACACCTTC.

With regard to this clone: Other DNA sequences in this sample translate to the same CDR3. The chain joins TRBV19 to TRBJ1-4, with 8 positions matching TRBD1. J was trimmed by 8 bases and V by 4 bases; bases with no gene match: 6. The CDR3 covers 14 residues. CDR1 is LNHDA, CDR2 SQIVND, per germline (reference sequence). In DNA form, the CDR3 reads TGTGCCAGTAGTAGGACAGGGAGGGACGAAAAACTGTTTTTT. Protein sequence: CASSRTGRDEKLFF.

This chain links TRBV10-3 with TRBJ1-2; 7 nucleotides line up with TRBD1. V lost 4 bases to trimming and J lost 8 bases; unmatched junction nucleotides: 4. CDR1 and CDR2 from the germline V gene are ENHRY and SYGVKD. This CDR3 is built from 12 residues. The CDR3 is CAISVGTEGYTF. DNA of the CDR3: TGTGCCATCAGTGTTGGGACAGAAGGCTACACCTTC.